Listed here are 15 T cell receptor beta chains from one sample, sequenced in a study of cytomegalovirus exposure and HLA in healthy donors. Sequenced by immunoSEQ multiplex PCR; TCRdb stores in-frame clones only, minus some. The table records about 270,000 clones, just over 85% of them present only once. Input material: PBMCs. The receptor set was obtained from a young woman in good health and CMV-seronegative.

The chain combines TRBV27 with TRBJ1-4; D might be TRBD1 (6 bases). V dropped 5 bases and J dropped 3 bases, with 13 bases sitting between them. Germline lookup yields CDR1 MNHEY and CDR2 SMNVEV (reference sequence). This CDR3 is built from 15 residues. The DNA for the CDR3 is TGTGCCAGCAGTACTACAGGGTGGGCTAATGAAAAACTGTTTTTT. This sequence encodes CASSTTGWANEKLFF.

This clone was detected only a few times. The chain uses TRBV25-1 and TRBJ1-2; TRBD1 matches at 9 bases. With 1 base clipped from V and 8 bases from J, the junction kept 8 bases outside the gene matches. This CDR3 contains 15 residues. Germline lookup yields CDR1 MGHDK and CDR2 SYGVNS. The CDR3 sequence: CASSEWGQGDRGYTF. CDR3 sequence (DNA): TGTGCCAGCAGTGAATGGGGACAGGGAGATAGGGGCTACACCTTC.

The chain carries TRBV6-5 and TRBJ2-7, with a tentative D call TRBD2 (5 bases). V was cut by 9 bases and J by 7 bases, with 16 bases left in between. The CDR3 spans 12 residues. Germline assignment: CDR1 MNHEY and CDR2 SVGAGI. The DNA of the CDR3 is TGTGCCAGTGGGCGCCCCTGGAGGGAGCAGTACTTC. Its protein is CASGRPWREQYF.

The chain joins TRBV4-1 to TRBJ2-7; no firm D call. The CDR3 has 15 amino acids. V lost 1 base, J lost 5 bases, and 15 bases lay in between. Germline V CDR1 and CDR2: MGHRA, YSYEKL. CDR3 loop: CASSQGADIVNEQYF. As DNA, the CDR3 is TGCGCCAGCAGCCAAGGCGCGGATATAGTCAACGAGCAGTACTTC.

The chain couples TRBV11-3 to TRBJ2-7, with D unresolved. The CDR3 has 16 residues. Germline V gene lookup returns CDR1 SGHNT and CDR2 YENEEA. Trimming left V 0 bases short and J 0 bases short, with 12 bases between. The CDR3 region is CASSLEWAESSYEQYF. CDR3 nucleotide sequence: TGTGCCAGCAGCTTAGAGTGGGCAGAGAGCTCCTACGAGCAGTACTTC.

This chain links TRBV11-2 with TRBJ2-1; possible D gene TRBD2, 6 bases. The CDR3 length is 14 residues. V was cut by 2 bases and J by 7 bases, with 12 bases left in between. The germline V gene has CDR1 SGHAT and CDR2 FQNNGV. For the CDR3, the DNA is TGTGCCAGCAGCTTATATTCAGGGAGGAATGAGCAGTTCTTC. This sequence encodes CASSLYSGRNEQFF.

The chain joins TRBV19 to TRBJ1-2, with D possibly TRBD1 on 5 matching bases. From germline, CDR1 is LNHDA and CDR2 SQIVND (reference sequence). The CDR3 covers 16 residues. The V and J ends lost 3 bases and 1 base respectively, with 15 bases between them. CDR3 region: CASSMGQGRFNYGYTF. CDR3 DNA sequence: TGTGCCAGTAGTATGGGGCAGGGAAGGTTTAACTATGGCTACACCTTC.

The V call is TRBV5-1, the J call TRBJ2-7, with TRBD2 matching 12 bases. Germline CDR1 and CDR2: SGHRS and YFSETQ. The CDR3 is 16 residues long. Germline trimming cut 5 bases from V and 6 bases from J; bases unmatched to any gene: 12. CDR3 coding DNA: TGCGCCAGCAGGCGGCTAGCGGGAGGGAATTTCGGCGAGCAGTACTTC. Translation: CASRRLAGGNFGEQYF.

CDR3 residues: CAIKGVHYGYTF. DNA of the CDR3: TGCGCCATCAAGGGGGTTCACTATGGCTACACCTTC. The rearrangement uses TRBV10-2 and TRBJ1-2; a weak D match, TRBD1 (6 bases). This CDR3 region has 12 residues. CDR1 and CDR2 from the germline V gene are WSHSY and SAAADI. The V end was cut by 10 bases, the J end by 3 bases, with 12 bases between.

As DNA, the CDR3 is TGCGCCAGCAGCCTAAGCACAGGGGGCTATGGCTACACCTTC. This gives the protein CASSLSTGGYGYTF. This chain joins TRBV4-1 and TRBJ1-2; TRBD1 aligns across 8 bases. V trimming: 4 bases; J trimming: 4 bases; junction bases outside the gene matches: 5. The CDR3 extends over 14 amino acids. CDR1 is MGHRA, CDR2 YSYEKL, per germline.

This sequence joins TRBV5-6 and TRBJ2-1; 9 nucleotides agree with TRBD1. Germline CDR1 is SGHDT and CDR2 is YYEEEE. The CDR3 covers 15 residues. The V and J ends lost 2 bases and 5 bases, in that order; junction bases with no gene match: 5. CDR3 DNA: TGTGCCAGCAGCTTCATGGGACAGGGAGACAATGAGCAGTTCTTC. Its protein is CASSFMGQGDNEQFF. The whole variable domain, remainder taken from reference TRBV5-6 and TRBJ2-1, is DAGVTQSPTHLIKTRGQQVTLRCSPKSGHDTVSWYQQALGQGPQFIFQYYEEEERQRGNFPDRFSGHQFPNYSSELNVNALLLGDSALYLCASSFMGQGDNEQFFGPGTRLTVL.

CDR3 DNA: TGTGCCAGCAGAAGTCAGGGGGCTAACTATGGCTACACCTTC. It translates to CASRSQGANYGYTF. This chain uses TRBV9 with TRBJ1-2; 7 bases fit TRBD1. In germline, CDR1 is SGDLS, CDR2 YYNGEE. This CDR3 comprises 14 residues. V dropped 5 bases and J dropped 0; count of bases not matched to a gene: 4. Full variable domain (rest looked up from reference TRBV9 and TRBJ1-2): DSGVTQTPKHLITATGQRVTLRCSPRSGDLSVYWYQQSLDQGLQFLIQYYNGEERAKGNILERFSAQQFPDLHSELNLSSLELGDSALYFCASRSQGANYGYTFGSGTRLTVV.

The chain recombines TRBV5-1 with TRBJ1-1, with 10 bases matching TRBD1. The germline gives CDR1 SGHRS, CDR2 YFSETQ. This CDR3 region has 14 residues. The V segment lost 3 bases and the J segment 5 bases; nucleotides outside the gene matches: 4. This CDR3 is CASSWGQGKTEAFF. The DNA for the CDR3 is TGCGCCAGCAGCTGGGGACAGGGGAAAACTGAAGCTTTCTTT.

The chain couples TRBV27 to TRBJ2-3; perhaps TRBD2 as D (5 bases). From germline, CDR1 is MNHEY and CDR2 SMNVEV (reference sequence). CDR3 length equals 18 residues. The V gene lost 2 bases and the J gene lost 2 bases, with 20 bases spanning the gap. The CDR3 reads CASSLLPRAPIHTDTQYF. In nucleotides, the CDR3 is TGTGCCAGCAGTTTACTGCCGAGGGCCCCGATTCACACAGATACGCAGTATTTT.

The J gene is TRBJ2-7, the V gene TRBV30, with D possibly matching TRBD2 (6 bases). The germline gives CDR1 GTSNPN, CDR2 SVGIG (reference sequence). The CDR3 spans 14 residues. V was pared by 5 bases and J by 1 base, with 15 bases between. The CDR3 nucleotides read TGTGCCTGGGTCCGCACCGGGACTTCCTACGAGCAGTACTTC. Translated: CAWVRTGTSYEQYF. Full variable domain (rest looked up from reference TRBV30 and TRBJ2-7): SQTIHQWPATLVQPVGSPLSLECTVEGTSNPNLYWYRQAAGRGLQLLFYSVGIGQISSEVPQNLSASRPQDRQFILSSKKLLLSDSGFYLCAWVRTGTSYEQYFGPGTRLTVT.